The rows below give T cell receptor beta chains drawn from one sample of a study of T cells after yellow fever vaccination. TCRdb recomputed calls from the 5' RACE reads with MiXCR, one row per CDR3 protein. In the table there are around 400,000 distinct CDR3 sequences, around 10% of which are singletons. The sequenced sample was PBMCs, obtained on the day of the first yellow fever vaccination. Every receptor here comes from a man younger than 35 who received the YFV17D yellow fever vaccine. Each CDR3 is given with its conserved first and last residue. Fields, in order: CDR3 protein, V gene, J gene.

CASSLWHSGQSNQPQHF	TRBV7-2	TRBJ1-5
CASSPRTGTWEKLFF	TRBV18	TRBJ1-4
CASSYRTLSGGSEDYGYTF	TRBV6-5	TRBJ1-2
CASSSAGWGAHNEQFF	TRBV5-1	TRBJ2-1
CASSSLRQGVMRSTDTQYF	TRBV5-4	TRBJ2-3
CASRPLSGGAGDTQYF	TRBV27	TRBJ2-3
CASSQEQTSGATDTQYF	TRBV4-3	TRBJ2-3
CASSRLVSTDTQYF	TRBV7-8	TRBJ2-3
CASSQGTEKDSPLHF	TRBV5-1	TRBJ1-6
CASSLGTLNWGNQPQHF	TRBV5-8	TRBJ1-5
CASAENEKLFF	TRBV12-3/TRBV12-4	TRBJ1-4
CSASDPRGGGNGYTF	TRBV20-1	TRBJ1-2
CASKEGNTEAFF	TRBV12-3/TRBV12-4	TRBJ1-1
CASSLGGRVDNEQFF	TRBV5-1	TRBJ2-1
CSAETHFGGGTDTQYF	TRBV20-1	TRBJ2-3
CASSSRPDETQYF	TRBV5-6	TRBJ2-5
CASSYEGSRWGKLFF	TRBV6-5	TRBJ1-4
CASSRSPGGTSNQPQHF	TRBV28	TRBJ1-5
CSIGQGLGGNTDTQYF	TRBV29-1	TRBJ2-3
CSASGDSGRAVQYF	TRBV20-1	TRBJ2-7
CSAREIRDYTSTDTQYF	TRBV20-1	TRBJ2-3
CASSLDFPNREQYF	TRBV7-9	TRBJ2-7
CSVARDRGRGSSYEQYF	TRBV20-1	TRBJ2-7
CASSFVGLTNYGYTF	TRBV11-1	TRBJ1-2
CASRKDSRETQYF	TRBV19	TRBJ2-5
CATTGNTEAFF	TRBV19	TRBJ1-1
CASSDLYLQGEAADTQYF	TRBV19	TRBJ2-3
CASSPLAGGNTEAFF	TRBV5-1	TRBJ1-1
CASSQEQGITTEAFF	TRBV4-2	TRBJ1-1
CASSLTESTDTQYF	TRBV18	TRBJ2-3
CASSPGHNYEQYF	TRBV3-1	TRBJ2-7
CASSPPGAAGANVLTF	TRBV19	TRBJ2-6
CASSRTPGQDYGYTF	TRBV18	TRBJ1-2
CASSLFRGLSGRSYEQYF	TRBV11-2	TRBJ2-7
CASSFSGGGPQPQHF	TRBV12-3/TRBV12-4	TRBJ1-5
CASSEATGESYEQYF	TRBV2	TRBJ2-7
CASSPSRGEQPQHF	TRBV7-2	TRBJ1-5
CASSYSTGPSNEQYF	TRBV6-5	TRBJ2-7
CASSQDQGGSTDTQYF	TRBV3-1	TRBJ2-3
CASSPPGTYNEQFF	TRBV12-3/TRBV12-4	TRBJ2-1
CASTQGAGYTGELFF	TRBV6-2/TRBV6-3	TRBJ2-2
CASSIRPRASGANVLTF	TRBV19	TRBJ2-6
CASSLNRGDTGELFF	TRBV7-2	TRBJ2-2
CANPSGRGQETQYF	TRBV2	TRBJ2-5
CASSLGGATDTQYF	TRBV5-1	TRBJ2-3
CAWSAGRLNEQFF	TRBV30	TRBJ2-1
CASSYRVSGQFF	TRBV5-5	TRBJ2-1
CSVEDGYNEQFF	TRBV29-1	TRBJ2-1
CASSSGTAYNSPLHF	TRBV5-1	TRBJ1-6
CASSASPPSGAYNEQFF	TRBV9	TRBJ2-1
CASSRLVGPGSYEQYF	TRBV12-3/TRBV12-4	TRBJ2-7
CASSRGGIADTQYF	TRBV5-5	TRBJ2-3
CAWSVTSVTDTQYF	TRBV30	TRBJ2-3
CASSEQRSTDTQYF	TRBV6-4	TRBJ2-3